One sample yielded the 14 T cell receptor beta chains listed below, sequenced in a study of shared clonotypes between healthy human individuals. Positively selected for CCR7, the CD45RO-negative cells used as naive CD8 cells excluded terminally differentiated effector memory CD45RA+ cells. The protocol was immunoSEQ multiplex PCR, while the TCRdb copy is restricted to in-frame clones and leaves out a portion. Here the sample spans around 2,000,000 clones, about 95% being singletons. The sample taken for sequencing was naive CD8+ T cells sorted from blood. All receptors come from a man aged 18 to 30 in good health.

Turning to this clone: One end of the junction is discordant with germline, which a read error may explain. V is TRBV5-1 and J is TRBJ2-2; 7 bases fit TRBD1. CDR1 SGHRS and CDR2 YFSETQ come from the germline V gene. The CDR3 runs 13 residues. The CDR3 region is CASMSQGAGELFF. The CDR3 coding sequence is TGCGCAAGCATGTCGCAGGGGGCCGGGGAGCTGTTTTTT.

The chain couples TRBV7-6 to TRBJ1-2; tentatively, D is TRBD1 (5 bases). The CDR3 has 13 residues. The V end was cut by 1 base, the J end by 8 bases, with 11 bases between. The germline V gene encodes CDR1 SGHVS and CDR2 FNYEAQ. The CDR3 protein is CASSLGGDGGYTF. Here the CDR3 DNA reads TGTGCCAGCAGCTTAGGGGGGGACGGCGGCTACACCTTC. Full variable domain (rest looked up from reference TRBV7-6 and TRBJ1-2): GAGVSQSPRYKVTKRGQDVALRCDPISGHVSLYWYRQALGQGPEFLTYFNYEAQQDKSGLPNDRFSAERPEGSISTLTIQRTEQRDSAMYRCASSLGGDGGYTFGSGTRLTVV.

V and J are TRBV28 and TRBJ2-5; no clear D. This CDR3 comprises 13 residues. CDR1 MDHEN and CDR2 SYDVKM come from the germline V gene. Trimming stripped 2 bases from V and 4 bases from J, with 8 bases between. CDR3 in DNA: TGTGCCAGCAGTTTAGAGTTGGGAGAGACCCAGTACTTC. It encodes CASSLELGETQYF.

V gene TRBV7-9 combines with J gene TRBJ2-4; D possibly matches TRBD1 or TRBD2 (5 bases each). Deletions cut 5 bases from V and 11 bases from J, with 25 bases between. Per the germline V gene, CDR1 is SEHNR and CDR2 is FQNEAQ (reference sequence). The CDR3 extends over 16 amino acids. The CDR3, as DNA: TGTGCCAGCAGCGCATGGGTCGGGGCGTTTGATCTCCTTCAGTACTTC. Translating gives CASSAWVGAFDLLQYF.

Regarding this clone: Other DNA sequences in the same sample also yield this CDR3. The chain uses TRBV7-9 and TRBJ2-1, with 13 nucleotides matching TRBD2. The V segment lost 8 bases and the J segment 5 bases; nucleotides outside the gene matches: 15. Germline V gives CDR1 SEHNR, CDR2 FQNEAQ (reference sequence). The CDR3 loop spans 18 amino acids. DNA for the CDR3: TGTGCCAGCCAAAATCGGACTAGCGGGAGAAGCGAGAACAATGAGCAGTTCTTC. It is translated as CASQNRTSGRSENNEQFF. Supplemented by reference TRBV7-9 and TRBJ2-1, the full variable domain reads DTGVSQNPRHKITKRGQNVTFRCDPISEHNRLYWYRQTLGQGPEFLTYFQNEAQLEKSRLLSDRFSAERPKGSFSTLEIQRTEQGDSAMYLCASQNRTSGRSENNEQFFGPGTRLTVL.

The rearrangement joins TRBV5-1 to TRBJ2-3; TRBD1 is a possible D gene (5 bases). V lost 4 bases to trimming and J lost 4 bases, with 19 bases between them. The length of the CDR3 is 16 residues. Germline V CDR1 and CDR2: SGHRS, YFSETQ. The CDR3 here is CASSPWSREESDTQYF. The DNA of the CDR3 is TGCGCCAGCAGCCCCTGGAGCAGGGAAGAATCAGATACGCAGTATTTT.

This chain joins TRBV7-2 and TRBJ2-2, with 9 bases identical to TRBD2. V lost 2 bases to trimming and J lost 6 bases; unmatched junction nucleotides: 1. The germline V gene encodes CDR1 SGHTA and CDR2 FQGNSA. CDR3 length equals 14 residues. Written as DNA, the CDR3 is TGTGCCAGCAGCTTAATAGCGGGGGCCGGGGAGCTGTTTTTT. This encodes CASSLIAGAGELFF.

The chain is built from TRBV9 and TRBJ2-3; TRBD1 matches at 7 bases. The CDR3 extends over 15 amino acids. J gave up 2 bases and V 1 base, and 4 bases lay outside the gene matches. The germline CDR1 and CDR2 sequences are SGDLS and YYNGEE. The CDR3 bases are TGTGCCAGCAGCGTATCCGGGACAGCCACAGATACGCAGTATTTT. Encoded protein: CASSVSGTATDTQYF.

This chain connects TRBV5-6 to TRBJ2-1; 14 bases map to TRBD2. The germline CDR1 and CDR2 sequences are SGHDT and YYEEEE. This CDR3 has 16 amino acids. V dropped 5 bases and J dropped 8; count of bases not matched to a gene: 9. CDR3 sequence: CASRGTSGSSFDEQFF. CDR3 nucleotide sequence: TGTGCCAGCAGGGGGACTAGCGGGAGTAGTTTCGATGAGCAGTTCTTC.

The CDR3 DNA reads as TGTGCCAGCAGTTTTTTAGAAGAACAGGGGATATCCGGGGAGCTGTTTTTT. Protein sequence: CASSFLEEQGISGELFF. This chain connects TRBV28 to TRBJ2-2; TRBD1 agrees at 7 bases. This CDR3 region has 17 residues. The germline gives CDR1 MDHEN, CDR2 SYDVKM. V lost 3 bases, J lost 6 bases, and 13 bases stayed unmatched.

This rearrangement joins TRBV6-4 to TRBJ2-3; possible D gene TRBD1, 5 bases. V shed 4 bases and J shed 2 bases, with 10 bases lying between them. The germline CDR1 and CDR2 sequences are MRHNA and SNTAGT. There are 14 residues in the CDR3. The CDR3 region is CASSARAFTDTQYF. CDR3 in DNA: TGTGCCAGCAGTGCCAGGGCGTTCACAGATACGCAGTATTTT.

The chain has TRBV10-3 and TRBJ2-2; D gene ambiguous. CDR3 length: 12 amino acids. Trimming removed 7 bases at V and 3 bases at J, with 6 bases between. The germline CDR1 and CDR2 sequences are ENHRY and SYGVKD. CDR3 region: CAIKVDTGELFF. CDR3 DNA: TGTGCCATCAAGGTAGACACCGGGGAGCTGTTTTTT.

The chain's CDR3 is CATQNTQGAQDEQYF. DNA for the CDR3: TGTGCCACCCAAAACACACAGGGAGCGCAGGACGAGCAGTACTTC. The chain joins TRBV10-3 to TRBJ2-7; D perhaps matches TRBD1 (6 bases). The CDR3 contains 15 residues. The germline V gene encodes CDR1 ENHRY and CDR2 SYGVKD. V shed 10 bases and J shed 5 bases, with 24 bases lying between them.

CDR3 loop: CSVEGTAGVEVTDTQYF. CDR3 DNA sequence: TGCAGCGTTGAGGGGACAGCCGGGGTCGAGGTAACAGATACGCAGTATTTT. The chain joins TRBV29-1 to TRBJ2-3; 7 bases agree with TRBD1. CDR3 length: 17 residues. Germline-derived CDR1 and CDR2 are SQVTM and ANQGSEA. The V and J ends lost 3 bases and 3 bases, in that order; junction bases with no gene match: 15.